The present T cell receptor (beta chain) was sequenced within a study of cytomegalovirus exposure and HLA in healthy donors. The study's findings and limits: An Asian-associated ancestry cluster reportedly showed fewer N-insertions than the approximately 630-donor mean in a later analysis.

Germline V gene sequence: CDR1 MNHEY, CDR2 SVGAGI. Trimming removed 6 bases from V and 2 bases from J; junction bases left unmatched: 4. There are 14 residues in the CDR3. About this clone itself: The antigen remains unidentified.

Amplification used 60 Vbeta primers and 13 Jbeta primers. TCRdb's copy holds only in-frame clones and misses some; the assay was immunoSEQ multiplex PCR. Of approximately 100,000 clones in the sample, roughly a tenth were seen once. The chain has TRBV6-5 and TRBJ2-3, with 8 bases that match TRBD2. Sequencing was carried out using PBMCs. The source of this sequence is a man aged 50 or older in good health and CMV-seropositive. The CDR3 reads CASRTGLATDTQYF. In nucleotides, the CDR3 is TGTGCCAGCAGAACAGGACTAGCCACAGATACGCAGTATTTT.